This T cell receptor (beta chain) was recovered during a study of CD8 T cells in ankylosing spondylitis (dated by TCRdb to about 2017). Notes on the research overall: The study set out to find disease-linked TCR variants by profiling T cell receptor beta repertoires in ankylosing spondylitis patients and healthy donors. The whole study cohort included about a hundred healthy donors and 25 ankylosing spondylitis patients. Peripheral blood was sampled, and synovial fluid was additionally collected from ankylosing spondylitis patients.

This clonotype came up many times. There is no known antigen for this receptor. There are no base qualities to consult, and no much larger clone falls within one base. V and J lose 3 bases and 2 bases, and a span of 3 bases separates them. Including cysteine and phenylalanine, the CDR3 has 11 amino acids. Only CDR3 DNA is held: 33 bases, read in frame from base 1. CDR1 SGHDT and CDR2 YYEEEE were looked up in the germline V gene. Instrument used: Illumina HiSeq 2500. Quantitative 5'-RACE with molecular barcodes was the method used to prepare the TCR beta libraries. As for the authors' bioinformatics: To identify disease-linked TCR variants, a new computational method was used, one built on a probabilistic model of VDJ rearrangement. TCRdb reprocessed the public reads (quality trimming at Q25 with fastp, clone calling with MiXCR) and kept in-frame beta chains. Each record represents a unique CDR3 protein, reported with the most common genes and DNA among its rows. TCRdb, not the authors, supplied the V and J calls. This sample comprises a few hundred thousand distinct CDR3 sequences, around 24% of them detected only once. The ten largest make up approximately 16% of the sample.

Beyond this particular receptor, the publication reports: Some of the motif variants had been reported before in the synovial fluid and blood of reactive arthritis patients, a finding that suggests common disease-initiation mechanisms. According to the report, matched synovial fluid samples from ankylosing spondylitis patients were significantly enriched for the disease-linked clones. Blood from ankylosing spondylitis patients appeared to be characterized by a TCR beta motif made up of under 10 highly homologous amino acid variants. In peripheral blood, the disease-linked clones were found at relatively low frequencies and had a CD8+ phenotype.

The rearranged segments are TRBV5-6 and TRBJ2-7; there is no confident call for the D gene. Specimen: blood, either unsorted or a sorted T cell fraction (not recorded which). The receptor was derived from a male donor with ankylosing spondylitis. The sequenced DNA is TGTGCCAGCAGCTCAGCCTACGAGCAGTACTTC. Its amino acids are CASSSAYEQYF. Here the CDR3 is joined to the reference TRBV5-6 and TRBJ2-7 genes, and the full variable domain is: DAGVTQSPTHLIKTRGQQVTLRCSPKSGHDTVSWYQQALGQGPQFIFQYYEEEERQRGNFPDRFSGHQFPNYSSELNVNALLLGDSALYLCASSSAYEQYFGPGTRLTVT.